What follows are 21 T cell receptor beta chains derived from one specimen sequenced in a study of CD8+ T cells in alopecia areata. Once RNA had been extracted, it was reverse transcribed into cDNA to act as the sequencing template. Clones were read by immunoSEQ multiplex PCR, and TCRdb kept only the in-frame ones, dropping some. The data show fewer than 150,000 clones, less than 80% seen once. Sequencing input: CD4+ T cells sorted from blood. These receptor sequences come from a human donor in good health.

V gene TRBV5-6 combines with J gene TRBJ1-1; tentatively, D is TRBD1 (6 bases). CDR1 and CDR2 from the germline V gene are SGHDT and YYEEEE. The V end was cut by 4 bases, the J end by 1 base, with 17 bases between. The CDR3 contains 16 residues. The DNA for the CDR3 is TGTGCCAGCAGCCAAGGAGGGGGGCGCCCGAACACTGAAGCTTTCTTT. This translates into CASSQGGGRPNTEAFF.

The chain links TRBV10-3 to TRBJ1-2; 8 positions agree with TRBD1. Trimming removed 11 bases from V and 6 bases from J; junction bases left unmatched: 11. Germline CDR1 is ENHRY and CDR2 is SYGVKD. The CDR3 contains 13 residues. CDR3 amino acids: CASSGGQAHGYTF. The CDR3 DNA sequence: TGTGCCTCCAGTGGGGGACAGGCCCATGGCTACACCTTC.

The V and J genes are TRBV30 and TRBJ2-3; 8 bases align to TRBD2. The CDR3 loop spans 16 amino acids. After removal of 0 bases from V and 8 bases from J, the junction contained 13 bases not matched to a gene. Germline V gene data show CDR1 as GTSNPN and CDR2 as SVGIG (reference sequence). CDR3 region: CAWSVRNSGALVTQYF. The CDR3 DNA reads TGTGCCTGGAGTGTACGTAATAGCGGGGCCCTCGTTACGCAGTATTTT.

The chain is built from TRBV29-1 and TRBJ1-2; D gene unclear. The germline CDR1 and CDR2 sequences are SQVTM and ANQGSEA. Trimming removed 6 bases at V and 8 bases at J, with 7 bases between. There are 9 residues in the CDR3. The CDR3 bases are TGCAGCGTGAGGGAGGGCTACACCTTC. It codes for CSVREGYTF.

CDR3 region: CASSMVQGGADTQYF. The CDR3 bases are TGTGCCAGTAGTATGGTCCAGGGCGGAGCAGATACGCAGTATTTT. The V gene is TRBV19, the J gene TRBJ2-3, with D possibly TRBD1 on 5 matching bases. Trimming took 3 bases from V and 4 from J, leaving 14 bases between them. Germline V gene lookup returns CDR1 LNHDA and CDR2 SQIVND (reference sequence). This CDR3 is 15 amino acids long.

This chain links TRBV5-1 with TRBJ1-6, with 9 bases matching TRBD1. V shed 1 base and J 6 bases; nucleotides not matched to a gene: 8. In germline, CDR1 is SGHRS, CDR2 YFSETQ. CDR3 length equals 17 residues. In DNA form, the CDR3 reads TGCGCCAGCAGCTTGCAGGGACAGGGTAGTCTTAATTCACCCCTCCACTTT. Translating it yields CASSLQGQGSLNSPLHF.

The chain links TRBV4-1 to TRBJ2-1; TRBD2 agrees at 11 bases. This CDR3 is 16 amino acids long. Germline values: CDR1 MGHRA, CDR2 YSYEKL. Germline trimming cut 4 bases from V and 5 bases from J; bases unmatched to any gene: 7. This CDR3 is CASSPEATSGDNEQFF. CDR3 DNA sequence: TGCGCCAGCAGCCCCGAGGCGACTAGCGGGGACAATGAGCAGTTCTTC.

The chain is built from TRBV5-4 and TRBJ2-5; TRBD2 matches at 8 bases. CDR3 size: 14 residues. Trimming took 3 bases from V and 5 from J; bases not matched to a gene: 6. Germline loops: CDR1 SGHNT, CDR2 YYREEE (reference sequence). CDR3 DNA sequence: TGTGCCAGCAGCTCGCGGGGGGCAGGGGAGACCCAGTACTTC. Residues: CASSSRGAGETQYF.

This chain links TRBV30 with TRBJ1-1; D is undetermined. Trimming pared 4 bases from V and 8 bases from J, leaving 17 bases between. From germline, CDR1 is GTSNPN and CDR2 SVGIG (reference sequence). The CDR3 loop spans 13 amino acids. CDR3: CAWMQTQLTEAFF. The CDR3 DNA follows: TGTGCCTGGATGCAGACGCAGCTTACCGAAGCTTTCTTT.

The chain's CDR3 is CASSLGAWGFAFF. The CDR3 nucleotides are TGCGCCAGCAGCCTTGGGGCCTGGGGCTTCGCTTTCTTT. This chain links TRBV4-1 with TRBJ1-1; weak D call: TRBD1 (5 bases). The germline CDR1 and CDR2 sequences are MGHRA and YSYEKL. V lost 4 bases and J 11 bases, leaving 17 bases between the germline ends. This CDR3 is built from 13 residues.

This chain connects TRBV7-9 to TRBJ1-6; a possible D gene is TRBD1 (6 bases). The CDR3 extends over 15 amino acids. Germline lookup yields CDR1 SEHNR and CDR2 FQNEAQ (reference sequence). Trimming took off 5 bases at V and 7 bases at J, with 15 bases between the two ends. CDR3 DNA sequence: TGTGCCAGCAGCCCGGACAGTCTACAAAATTCACCCCTCCACTTT. Its protein product is CASSPDSLQNSPLHF.

The chain carries TRBV19 and TRBJ1-1; D is undetermined. Trimming shortened V by 3 bases and J by 3 bases, and 14 bases separated the two germline ends. The germline CDR1 and CDR2 sequences are LNHDA and SQIVND (reference sequence). The CDR3 is 15 residues long. Written as DNA, the CDR3 is TGTGCCAGTAGTATTGGCGGTGTAAGGTACACTGAAGCTTTCTTT. This encodes CASSIGGVRYTEAFF.

The rearrangement joins TRBV5-1 to TRBJ2-7, with D maybe TRBD1 (6 bases). Germline CDR1 reads SGHRS; CDR2 reads YFSETQ. V was shortened by 4 bases and J by 0 bases, with 11 bases between the two germline ends. This CDR3 is 14 amino acids long. The chain's CDR3 is CASSAQGLSYEQYF. The CDR3 nucleotides are TGCGCCAGCAGCGCACAGGGCCTCTCCTACGAGCAGTACTTC.

The chain uses TRBV9 and TRBJ1-1, with D hard to call. V lost 4 bases and J lost 1, with 11 bases in between. Per germline, CDR1 SGDLS and CDR2 YYNGEE. CDR3 length equals 14 residues. The CDR3 is CASSPSSQNTEAFF. In DNA form, the CDR3 reads TGTGCCAGCAGCCCAAGCTCCCAGAACACTGAAGCTTTCTTT.

Only a few counts were recorded for this clone. The chain has TRBV9 and TRBJ2-3, with D perhaps assigned TRBD1 or TRBD2 (5 bases each). Deletions cut 4 bases from V and 10 bases from J, with 22 bases between. Germline V gene lookup returns CDR1 SGDLS and CDR2 YYNGEE. The CDR3 sequence is 15 residues long. CDR3 sequence: CASSPLRTGTPPQYF. CDR3 coding DNA: TGTGCCAGCAGCCCACTCCGGACGGGGACCCCCCCGCAGTATTTT.

The chain has TRBV23-1 and TRBJ1-4; D unclear. TRBV23-1 is an open reading frame whose function is uncertain. This CDR3 is built from 17 residues. V was trimmed by 3 bases and J by 3 bases, leaving 17 bases between them. In DNA, the CDR3 is TGCGCCAGCAGTCATTCCGATCTCTGGTGGGCTAATGAAAAACTGTTTTTT. This translates into CASSHSDLWWANEKLFF.

The V gene is TRBV30, the J gene TRBJ1-2, with D unclear. The germline V gene encodes CDR1 GTSNPN and CDR2 SVGIG (reference sequence). CDR3 size: 13 residues. V lost 0 bases and J 6 bases, leaving 11 bases between the germline ends. CDR3 sequence reads: CAWSVIRGHGYTF. The CDR3 nucleotides read TGTGCCTGGAGTGTAATCCGCGGACATGGCTACACCTTC. The entire variable domain, with the rest obtained from reference TRBV30 and TRBJ1-2, is as follows: SQTIHQWPATLVQPVGSPLSLECTVEGTSNPNLYWYRQAAGRGLQLLFYSVGIGQISSEVPQNLSASRPQDRQFILSSKKLLLSDSGFYLCAWSVIRGHGYTFGSGTRLTVV.

The chain is built from TRBV23-1 and TRBJ2-7; 8 bases map to TRBD1. TRBV23-1 counts as an open reading frame of uncertain function. The ends lost 7 bases at V and 4 bases at J; junction bases unmatched: 6. The CDR3 covers 13 residues. CDR3 region: CASITTGVYEQYF. DNA for the CDR3: TGCGCCAGCATTACGACAGGGGTGTACGAGCAGTACTTC.

This chain links TRBV29-1 with TRBJ2-7; D not resolved. With 5 bases removed from V and 4 bases from J, the gap between germline ends came to 9 bases. Germline V gene sequence: CDR1 SQVTM, CDR2 ANQGSEA. The CDR3 sequence is 11 residues long. In DNA form, the CDR3 reads TGCAGCGTTACGGTGCTTTACGAGCAGTACTTC. This sequence encodes CSVTVLYEQYF.

This chain's CDR3 is CASSPTGPLGEKLFF. The CDR3 nucleotides read TGCGCCAGCAGCCCGACAGGGCCCCTTGGTGAAAAACTGTTTTTT. The chain recombines TRBV4-1 with TRBJ1-4; 7 bases match TRBD1. This CDR3 has 15 amino acids. V lost 4 bases to trimming and J lost 7 bases; unmatched junction nucleotides: 9. CDR1 is MGHRA and CDR2 is YSYEKL in the germline V gene.

The chain recombines TRBV7-2 with TRBJ1-1; D is perhaps TRBD1 (5 bases). CDR1 and CDR2 (germline): SGHTA, FQGNSA. The CDR3 has 12 amino acids. V was trimmed by 2 bases and J by 10 bases, leaving 11 bases between them. CDR3 protein: CASSLRQLPAFF. The CDR3 DNA reads as TGTGCCAGCAGCTTAAGACAGTTACCAGCTTTCTTT.